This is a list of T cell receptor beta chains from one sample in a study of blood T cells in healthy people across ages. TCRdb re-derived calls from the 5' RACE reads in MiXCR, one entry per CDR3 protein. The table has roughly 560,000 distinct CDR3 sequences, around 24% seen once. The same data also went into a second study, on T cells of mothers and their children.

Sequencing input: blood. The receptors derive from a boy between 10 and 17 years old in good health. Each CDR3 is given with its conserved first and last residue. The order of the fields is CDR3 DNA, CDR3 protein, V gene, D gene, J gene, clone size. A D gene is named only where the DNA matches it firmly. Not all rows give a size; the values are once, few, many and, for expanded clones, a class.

TGTGCCAGCAGCCCCGGCAGGGGAGAGGGAAACACCGGGGAGCTGTTTTTT | CASSPGRGEGNTGELFF | TRBV7-6 | - | TRBJ2-2 | -
TGCGCCAGCAGCTTGGGTGGGGGTACGAACACTGAAGCTTTCTTT | CASSLGGGTNTEAFF | TRBV5-1 | - | TRBJ1-1 | -
TGTGCCAGCTCACCACTGTCCGGGGGAGACACTGAAGCTTTCTTT | CASSPLSGGDTEAFF | TRBV18 | - | TRBJ1-1 | few
TGCGCCAGCAGCCAAGAAGGGAGGGGGAGATTTGGCACTGAAGCTTTCTTT | CASSQEGRGRFGTEAFF | TRBV4-1 | - | TRBJ1-1 | -
TGCAGTGCTAGAGCCGCACAGGGCTCAGGGGATGAGCAGTTCTTC | CSARAAQGSGDEQFF | TRBV20-1 | - | TRBJ2-1 | -
TGTGCCAGCAGCCCTAAACTAGCGGGGTACGAGACCCAGTACTTC | CASSPKLAGYETQYF | TRBV3-1 | TRBD2 | TRBJ2-5 | -
TGTGCCAGCATCCGAGGGGGGAGTGCCAATGAGCAGTTCTTC | CASIRGGSANEQFF | TRBV6-2/TRBV6-3 | - | TRBJ2-1 | -
TGCGCCAGCAGCTCGATTGGCTCGGGGGAGCTCAAAAATGAGCAGTTCTTC | CASSSIGSGELKNEQFF | TRBV5-1 | - | TRBJ2-1 | few
TGTGCCAGCAGCTTGGGGACAGGGGGAAATTCTAATGAAAAACTGTTTTTT | CASSLGTGGNSNEKLFF | TRBV5-4 | TRBD1 | TRBJ1-4 | -
TGTGCCAGCAGCGCGACAGGGCGGCCAGATACGCAGTATTTT | CASSATGRPDTQYF | TRBV2 | TRBD1 | TRBJ2-3 | -
TGTGCCAGCAAACACTCCCCTGGGGAGACCCAGTACTTC | CASKHSPGETQYF | TRBV6-2/TRBV6-3 | - | TRBJ2-5 | few
TGTGCCAGCAGCCTCCTCCCGAGCTGGGGGGAGTACAATGAGCAGTTCTTC | CASSLLPSWGEYNEQFF | TRBV7-9 | - | TRBJ2-1 | few
TGTGCCAGCAGTGAACCGGGGTACAATCAGCCCCAGCATTTT | CASSEPGYNQPQHF | TRBV2 | - | TRBJ1-5 | few
TGCAGTGCTAGAGGGGGGAATGGCTCCTATAATTCACCCCTCCACTTT | CSARGGNGSYNSPLHF | TRBV20-1 | - | TRBJ1-6 | -
TGTGCCAGCGTTCTGCTTCCTTCCAGGGGACAGGGGCCCACTGAAGCTTTCTTT | CASVLLPSRGQGPTEAFF | TRBV11-2 | TRBD1 | TRBJ1-1 | -
TGTGCCAGCAGGAGGCCGGCTAAAGGGACCAAGTACTTC | CASRRPAKGTKYF | TRBV2 | - | TRBJ2-1 | few
TGTGCCAGCAGCCCGCCTGTGTCAGTCTATGGCTACACCTTC | CASSPPVSVYGYTF | TRBV9 | - | TRBJ1-2 | -
TGTGCCAGCAGTATCGGGGGATGGGAAAAACTGTTTTTT | CASSIGGWEKLFF | TRBV25-1 | - | TRBJ1-4 | -
TGTGCCAGCAGTGAAACCCCGGGGGGACGGGAGACCCAGTACTTC | CASSETPGGRETQYF | TRBV6-4 | TRBD2 | TRBJ2-5 | few
TGTGCCAGCAGCGTAGGGGGGATGCGCTCCTACGAGCAGTACTTC | CASSVGGMRSYEQYF | TRBV9 | - | TRBJ2-7 | -
TGTGCCAGCAGCCCGGACAGATGGTTTTGGACCCAGTACTTC | CASSPDRWFWTQYF | TRBV28 | - | TRBJ2-5 | -
TGTGCCAGCAGCTTTAGGGATCGGGGCAAAGAGCAGTTCTTC | CASSFRDRGKEQFF | TRBV7-2 | - | TRBJ2-1 | once
TGTGCCAGTGGGGGACACATGAACACTGAAGCTTTCTTT | CASGGHMNTEAFF | TRBV7-9 | - | TRBJ1-1 | few
TGTGCCAGCAGTGAAGCGGGGGGGGTGGAGACCCAGTACTTC | CASSEAGGVETQYF | TRBV2 | TRBD2 | TRBJ2-5 | few
TGTGCCAGCAGTCTGACTAGCGGAGGCCCCTCCTACAATGAGCAGTTCTTC | CASSLTSGGPSYNEQFF | TRBV27 | TRBD2 | TRBJ2-1 | -
TGTGCCAGCAGCGACACAGGGGAAAAACCCTACGAGCAGTACTTC | CASSDTGEKPYEQYF | TRBV7-9 | TRBD1 | TRBJ2-7 | few
TGTGCCAGCAGCTTAGTTGTGGTCGCGGGGGTTGCGTTCTTC | CASSLVVVAGVAFF | TRBV7-8 | TRBD2 | TRBJ2-5 | -
TGTGCCAGCAGAGCTGTCCCTAGCGGAGGAATAGGATTCGGGGAGCTGTTTTTT | CASRAVPSGGIGFGELFF | TRBV28 | TRBD2 | TRBJ2-2 | once
TGCAGCGTGCCCCCATTTCAGACCTACAATGAGCAGTTCTTC | CSVPPFQTYNEQFF | TRBV29-1 | - | TRBJ2-1 | few
TGTGCCAGCAGTTTCACGGACAGGGGAGAGACCCAGTACTTC | CASSFTDRGETQYF | TRBV6-5 | TRBD1 | TRBJ2-5 | few
TGTGCCAGCAGTCCCTACTCCGGGACAGTTAACTATGGCTACACCTTC | CASSPYSGTVNYGYTF | TRBV28 | TRBD1 | TRBJ1-2 | -
TGTGCCAGCAGCTTAATCGTAGCTGTCACAGATACGCAGTATTTT | CASSLIVAVTDTQYF | TRBV7-2 | - | TRBJ2-3 | many
TGCAGCGTTGAACGCCAGGGGGACCACAATGAGCAGTTCTTC | CSVERQGDHNEQFF | TRBV29-1 | TRBD1 | TRBJ2-1 | -
TGTGCCAGCCGGATGACAGGTTATTTAGAGACCCAGTACTTC | CASRMTGYLETQYF | TRBV7-2 | - | TRBJ2-5 | -
TGTGCCGCAAGGGGCAGGGCAACTAATGAAAAACTGTTTTTT | CAARGRATNEKLFF | TRBV7-9 | - | TRBJ1-4 | many
TGCGCCAGCAGCCAGCTCGCCGGGACTAATGAAAAACTGTTTTTT | CASSQLAGTNEKLFF | TRBV4-3 | - | TRBJ1-4 | few
TGCAGTGCTAGTCAGGGTACGGGAGATACGCAGTATTTT | CSASQGTGDTQYF | TRBV20-1 | - | TRBJ2-3 | few
TGTGCCAGCAGTTTTACGGGGGAGCAGTTCTTC | CASSFTGEQFF | TRBV28 | - | TRBJ2-1 | many
TGTGCCAGCGCCCCGTGGGCAGTCCAAGAGACCCAGTACTTC | CASAPWAVQETQYF | TRBV28 | - | TRBJ2-5 | few
TGTGCCACCAGCAGAGATCTAGAGAATTCACCCCTCCACTTT | CATSRDLENSPLHF | TRBV15 | - | TRBJ1-6 | few
TGCGCCAGCAGCCAAGACGAGGGGGGTCAAGAGACCCAGTACTTC | CASSQDEGGQETQYF | TRBV4-1 | - | TRBJ2-5 | -
TGTGCCAGCAGACAAGTCCCAGGAGATTACACCTTC | CASRQVPGDYTF | TRBV7-2 | - | TRBJ1-2 | -
TGTGCCAGCAGTTTAGGACACTTCTACGAGCAGTACTTC | CASSLGHFYEQYF | TRBV27 | - | TRBJ2-7 | -
TGTGCCAGCAGCCCCCGTGGTAGCGGGGTCCAAGAGACCCAGTACTTC | CASSPRGSGVQETQYF | TRBV7-2 | TRBD2 | TRBJ2-5 | few
TGTGCCAGGACGGGGACAGGGACGGGTCAGCCCCAGCATTTT | CARTGTGTGQPQHF | TRBV7-3 | TRBD1 | TRBJ1-5 | -
TGTGCCAGCAGGGGGCCGGGGACTAGCGGGAGCTACAATGAGCAGTTCTTC | CASRGPGTSGSYNEQFF | TRBV28 | TRBD2 | TRBJ2-1 | -
TGTACCAGCAGCACCCGTCTTGGACAGGGAGACGAGCAGTACTTC | CTSSTRLGQGDEQYF | TRBV3-1 | TRBD1 | TRBJ2-7 | -
TGCAGCGTTGAAGGGACAGGGGAGTATGAAAAACTGTTTTTT | CSVEGTGEYEKLFF | TRBV29-1 | TRBD1 | TRBJ1-4 | -
TGCAGCGTGGGACAGGGTACCCCCTTCACTGAAGCTTTCTTT | CSVGQGTPFTEAFF | TRBV29-1 | TRBD1 | TRBJ1-1 | -
TGCGCCAGCAGCCAAGATAGGGCCTCAACTAATGAAAAACTGTTTTTT | CASSQDRASTNEKLFF | TRBV4-3 | - | TRBJ1-4 | -
TGTGCCAGCAGCCCTCCGGACACGCCGAACACCGGGGAGCTGTTTTTT | CASSPPDTPNTGELFF | TRBV3-1 | - | TRBJ2-2 | -
TGTGCCACCAGCAGAGTCTCTAGCGGGGGGGTTGATGAGCAGTTCTTC | CATSRVSSGGVDEQFF | TRBV15 | TRBD2 | TRBJ2-1 | -
TGTGCCACCAGCGTAAGAGCGAAGGTGGACAGCTCGCAAGAGACCCAGTACTTC | CATSVRAKVDSSQETQYF | TRBV15 | - | TRBJ2-5 | few
TGTGCCAGCAGCCCTGCGGGGGTCCACCAAGAGACCCAGTACTTC | CASSPAGVHQETQYF | TRBV6-1 | TRBD2 | TRBJ2-5 | few
TGTGCCAGCACCCGACAGGGGAACGTCAACGAGCAGTACTTC | CASTRQGNVNEQYF | TRBV14 | TRBD1 | TRBJ2-7 | few